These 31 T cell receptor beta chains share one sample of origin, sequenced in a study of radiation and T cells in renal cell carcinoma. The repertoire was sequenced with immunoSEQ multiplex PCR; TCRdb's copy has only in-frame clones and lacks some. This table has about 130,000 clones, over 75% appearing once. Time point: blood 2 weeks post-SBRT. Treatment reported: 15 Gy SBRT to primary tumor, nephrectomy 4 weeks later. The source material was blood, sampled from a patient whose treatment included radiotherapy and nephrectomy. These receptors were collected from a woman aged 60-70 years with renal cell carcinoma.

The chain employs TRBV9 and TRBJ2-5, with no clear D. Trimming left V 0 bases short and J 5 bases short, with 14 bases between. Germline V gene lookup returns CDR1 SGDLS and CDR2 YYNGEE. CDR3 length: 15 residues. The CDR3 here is CASSVAPGPSETQYF. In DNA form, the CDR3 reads TGTGCCAGCAGCGTAGCCCCGGGCCCGAGTGAGACCCAGTACTTC.

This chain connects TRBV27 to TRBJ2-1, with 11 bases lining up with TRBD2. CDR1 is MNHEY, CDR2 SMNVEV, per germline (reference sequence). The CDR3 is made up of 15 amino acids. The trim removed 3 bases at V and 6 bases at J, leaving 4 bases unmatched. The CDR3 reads CASSFVGLAGNEQFF. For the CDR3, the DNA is TGTGCCAGCAGTTTCGTTGGACTAGCGGGCAATGAGCAGTTCTTC.

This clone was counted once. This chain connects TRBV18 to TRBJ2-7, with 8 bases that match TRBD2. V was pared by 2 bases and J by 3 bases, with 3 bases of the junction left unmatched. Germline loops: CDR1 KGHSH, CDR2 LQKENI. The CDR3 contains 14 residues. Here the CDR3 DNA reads TGTGCCAGCTCACCAGCAGCGGGGGACTACGAGCAGTACTTC. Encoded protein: CASSPAAGDYEQYF.

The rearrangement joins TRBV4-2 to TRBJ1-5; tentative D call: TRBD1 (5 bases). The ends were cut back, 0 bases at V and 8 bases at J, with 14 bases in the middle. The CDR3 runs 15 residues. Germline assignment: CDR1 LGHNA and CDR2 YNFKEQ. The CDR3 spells CASSQEGKGPEPQHF. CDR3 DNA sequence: TGTGCCAGCAGCCAAGAAGGGAAGGGACCCGAGCCCCAGCATTTT.

CDR3 protein: CASSYSTGGIYNEQFF. CDR3 bases: TGCGCCAGCAGTTACAGTACAGGGGGCATCTACAATGAGCAGTTCTTC. V is TRBV5-1 and J is TRBJ2-1, with 9 bases that match TRBD1. This CDR3 spans 16 amino acids. Germline values: CDR1 SGHRS, CDR2 YFSETQ. Unmatched junction bases numbered 9, after V lost 5 bases and J lost 3 bases.

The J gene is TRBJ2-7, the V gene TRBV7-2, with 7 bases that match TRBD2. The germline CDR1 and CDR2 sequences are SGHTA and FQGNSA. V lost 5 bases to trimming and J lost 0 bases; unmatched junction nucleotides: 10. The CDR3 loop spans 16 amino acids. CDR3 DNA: TGTGCCAGCAGCCCACACGAGCGGGGAATCTCCTACGAGCAGTACTTC. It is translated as CASSPHERGISYEQYF.

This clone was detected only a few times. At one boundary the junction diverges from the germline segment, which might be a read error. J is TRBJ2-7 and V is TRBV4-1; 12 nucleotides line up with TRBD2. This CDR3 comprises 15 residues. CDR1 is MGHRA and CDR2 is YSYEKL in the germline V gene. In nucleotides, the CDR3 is TGCGCCAGCAGCCAAGATCGGACTAGCGGGATGGAGCAGAACTTC. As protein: CASSQDRTSGMEQNF.

Written as DNA, the CDR3 is TGTGCCAGCACCTGGGACAGGTGGGGCCAAGAGACCCAGTACTTC. It encodes CASTWDRWGQETQYF. V and J are TRBV6-1 and TRBJ2-5, with TRBD1 identical over 8 bases. Trimming took 7 bases from V and 1 from J; bases not matched to a gene: 8. Looked up from germline, CDR1 is MNHNS and CDR2 is SASEGT. The CDR3 runs 15 residues.

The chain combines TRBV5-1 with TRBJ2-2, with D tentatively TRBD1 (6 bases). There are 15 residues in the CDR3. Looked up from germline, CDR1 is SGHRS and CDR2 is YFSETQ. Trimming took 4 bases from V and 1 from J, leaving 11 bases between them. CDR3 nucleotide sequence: TGCGCCAGCAGCGTACAGGGTGAGAACACCGGGGAGCTGTTTTTT. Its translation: CASSVQGENTGELFF.

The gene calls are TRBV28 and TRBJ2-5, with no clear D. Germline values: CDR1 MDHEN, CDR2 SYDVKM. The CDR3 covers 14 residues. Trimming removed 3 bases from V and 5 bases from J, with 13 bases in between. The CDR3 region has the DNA TGTGCCAGCAGTTTTTATAGGGCCTGGGAGACCCAGTACTTC. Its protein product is CASSFYRAWETQYF.

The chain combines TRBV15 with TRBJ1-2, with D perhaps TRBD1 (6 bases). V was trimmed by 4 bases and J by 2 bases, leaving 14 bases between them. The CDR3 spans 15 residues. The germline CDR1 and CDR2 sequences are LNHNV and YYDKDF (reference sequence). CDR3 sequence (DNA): TGTGCCACCAGCATAACAGGGAGGCAAAACTATGGCTACACCTTC. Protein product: CATSITGRQNYGYTF.

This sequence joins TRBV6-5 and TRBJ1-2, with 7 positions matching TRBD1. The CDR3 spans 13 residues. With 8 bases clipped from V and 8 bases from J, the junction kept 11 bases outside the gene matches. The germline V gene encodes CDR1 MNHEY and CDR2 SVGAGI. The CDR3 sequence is CASSRGRANGYTF. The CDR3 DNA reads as TGTGCCAGCTCCAGGGGGAGGGCGAACGGCTACACCTTC.

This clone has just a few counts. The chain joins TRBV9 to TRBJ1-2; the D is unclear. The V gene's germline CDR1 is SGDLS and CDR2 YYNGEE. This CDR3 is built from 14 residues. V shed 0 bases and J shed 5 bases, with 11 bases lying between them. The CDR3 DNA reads TGTGCCAGCAGCGTAGGTGGACGGACTTATGGCTACACCTTC. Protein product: CASSVGGRTYGYTF. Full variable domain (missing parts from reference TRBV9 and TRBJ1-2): DSGVTQTPKHLITATGQRVTLRCSPRSGDLSVYWYQQSLDQGLQFLIQYYNGEERAKGNILERFSAQQFPDLHSELNLSSLELGDSALYFCASSVGGRTYGYTFGSGTRLTVV.

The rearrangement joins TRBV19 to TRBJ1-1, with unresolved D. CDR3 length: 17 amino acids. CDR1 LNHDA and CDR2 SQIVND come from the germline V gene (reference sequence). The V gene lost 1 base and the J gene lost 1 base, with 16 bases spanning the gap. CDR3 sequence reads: CASSIGKVYWENTEAFF. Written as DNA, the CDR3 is TGTGCCAGTAGTATAGGGAAGGTGTATTGGGAGAACACTGAAGCTTTCTTT. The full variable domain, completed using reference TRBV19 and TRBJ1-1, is DGGITQSPKYLFRKEGQNVTLSCEQNLNHDAMYWYRQDPGQGLRLIYYSQIVNDFQKGDIAEGYSVSREKKESFPLTVTSAQKNPTAFYLCASSIGKVYWENTEAFFGQGTRLTVV.

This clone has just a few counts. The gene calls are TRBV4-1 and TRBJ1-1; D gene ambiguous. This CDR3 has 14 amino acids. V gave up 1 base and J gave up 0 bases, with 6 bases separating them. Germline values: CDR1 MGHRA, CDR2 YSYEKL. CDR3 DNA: TGCGCCAGCAGCCAAGTTGGCATGAACACTGAAGCTTTCTTT. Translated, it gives CASSQVGMNTEAFF.

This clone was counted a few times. Here the CDR3 DNA reads TGTGCCAGCAGTGGGTCGAGCCAAGAGACCCAGTACTTC. It specifies CASSGSSQETQYF. This chain uses TRBV14 with TRBJ2-5; D not certain. The CDR3 spans 13 residues. Germline V gene lookup returns CDR1 SGHDN and CDR2 FVKESK. With 6 bases removed from V and 1 base from J, the gap between germline ends came to 9 bases.

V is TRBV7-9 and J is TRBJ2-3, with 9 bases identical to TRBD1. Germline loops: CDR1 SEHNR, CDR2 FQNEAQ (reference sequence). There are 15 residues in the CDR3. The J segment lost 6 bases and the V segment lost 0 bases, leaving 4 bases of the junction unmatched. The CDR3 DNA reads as TGTGCCAGCAGCTTAGCGGGGACAGGGATGGATACGCAGTATTTT. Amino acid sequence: CASSLAGTGMDTQYF.

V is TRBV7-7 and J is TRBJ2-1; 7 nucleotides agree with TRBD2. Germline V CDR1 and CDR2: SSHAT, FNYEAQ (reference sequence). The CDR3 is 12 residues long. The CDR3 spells CAISRGRGEQFF. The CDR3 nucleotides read TGTGCTATTTCGCGGGGGAGGGGTGAGCAGTTCTTC.

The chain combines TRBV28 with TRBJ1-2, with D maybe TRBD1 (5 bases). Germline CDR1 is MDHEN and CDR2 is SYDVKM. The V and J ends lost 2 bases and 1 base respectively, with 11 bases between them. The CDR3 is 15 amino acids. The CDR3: CASSLVTGLNYGYTF. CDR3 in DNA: TGTGCCAGCAGTTTAGTTACGGGACTTAACTATGGCTACACCTTC.

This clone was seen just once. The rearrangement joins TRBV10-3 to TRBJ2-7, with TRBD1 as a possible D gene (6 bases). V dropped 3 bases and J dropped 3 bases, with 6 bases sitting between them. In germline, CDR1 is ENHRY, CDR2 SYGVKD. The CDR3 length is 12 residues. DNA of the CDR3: TGTGCCATCAGTGAACAGGGCTACGAGCAGTACTTC. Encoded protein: CAISEQGYEQYF.

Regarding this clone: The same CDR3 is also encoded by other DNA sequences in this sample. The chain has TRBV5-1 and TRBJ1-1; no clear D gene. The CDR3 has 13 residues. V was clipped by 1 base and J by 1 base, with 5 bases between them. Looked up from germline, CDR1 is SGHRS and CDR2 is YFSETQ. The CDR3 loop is CASSLTENTEAFF. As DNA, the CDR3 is TGCGCCAGCAGCTTGACAGAGAACACTGAAGCTTTCTTT.

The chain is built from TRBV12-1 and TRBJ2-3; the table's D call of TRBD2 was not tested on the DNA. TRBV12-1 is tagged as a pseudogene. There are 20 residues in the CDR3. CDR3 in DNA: TGTGCCAGCAGCCCATTCCGACTAGCGGGGGAAACTAGGGACACAGATACGCAGTATTTT. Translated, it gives CASSPFRLAGETRDTDTQYF.

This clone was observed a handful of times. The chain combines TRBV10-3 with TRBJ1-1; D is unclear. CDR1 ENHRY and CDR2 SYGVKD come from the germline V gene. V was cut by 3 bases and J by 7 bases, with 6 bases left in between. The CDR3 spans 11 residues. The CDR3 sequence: CAISDGDEAFF. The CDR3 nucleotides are TGTGCCATCAGTGATGGAGATGAAGCTTTCTTT.

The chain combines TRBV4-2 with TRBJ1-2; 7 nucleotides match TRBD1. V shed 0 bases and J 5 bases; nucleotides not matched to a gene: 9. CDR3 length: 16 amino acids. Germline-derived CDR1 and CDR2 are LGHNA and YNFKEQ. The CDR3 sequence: CASSQDLSDRYYGYTF. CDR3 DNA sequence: TGTGCCAGCAGCCAAGATTTATCGGACAGGTATTATGGCTACACCTTC.

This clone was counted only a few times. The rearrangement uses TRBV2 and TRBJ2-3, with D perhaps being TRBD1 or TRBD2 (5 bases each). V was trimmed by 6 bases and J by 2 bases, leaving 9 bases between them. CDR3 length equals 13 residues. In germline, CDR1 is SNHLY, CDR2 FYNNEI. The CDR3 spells CASSRDLTDTQYF. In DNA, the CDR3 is TGTGCCAGCAGCCGGGACCTCACAGATACGCAGTATTTT.

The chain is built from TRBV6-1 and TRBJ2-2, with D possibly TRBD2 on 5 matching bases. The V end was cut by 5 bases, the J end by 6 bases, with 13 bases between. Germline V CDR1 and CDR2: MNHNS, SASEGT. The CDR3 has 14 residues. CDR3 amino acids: CASSPSRGPGELFF. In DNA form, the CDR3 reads TGTGCCAGCAGTCCAAGCCGGGGTCCCGGGGAGCTGTTTTTT.

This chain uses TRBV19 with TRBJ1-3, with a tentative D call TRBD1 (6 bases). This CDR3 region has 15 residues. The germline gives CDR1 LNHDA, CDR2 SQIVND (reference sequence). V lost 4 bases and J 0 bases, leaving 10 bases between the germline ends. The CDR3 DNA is TGTGCCAGTAGTAATGCAGGGGACTCTGGAAACACCATATATTTT. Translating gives CASSNAGDSGNTIYF.

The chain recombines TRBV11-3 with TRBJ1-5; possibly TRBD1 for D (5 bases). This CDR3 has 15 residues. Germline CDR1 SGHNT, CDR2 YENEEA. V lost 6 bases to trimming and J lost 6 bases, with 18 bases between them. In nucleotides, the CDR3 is TGTGCCAGCAGTCGACAAGGGGAGCATAGTCAGCCCCAGCATTTT. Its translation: CASSRQGEHSQPQHF.

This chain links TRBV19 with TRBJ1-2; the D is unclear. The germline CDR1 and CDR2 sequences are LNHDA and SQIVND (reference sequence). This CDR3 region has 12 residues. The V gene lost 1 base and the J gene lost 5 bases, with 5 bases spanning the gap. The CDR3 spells CASSIAEYGYTF. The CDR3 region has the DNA TGTGCCAGTAGTATAGCCGAGTATGGCTACACCTTC.

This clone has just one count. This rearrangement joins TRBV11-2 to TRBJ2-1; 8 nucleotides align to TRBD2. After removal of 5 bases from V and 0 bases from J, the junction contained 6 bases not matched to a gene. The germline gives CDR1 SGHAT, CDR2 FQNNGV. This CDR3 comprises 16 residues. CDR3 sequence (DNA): TGTGCCAGCAGCAAACTAGCGGTTAGCTCCTACAATGAGCAGTTCTTC. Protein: CASSKLAVSSYNEQFF.

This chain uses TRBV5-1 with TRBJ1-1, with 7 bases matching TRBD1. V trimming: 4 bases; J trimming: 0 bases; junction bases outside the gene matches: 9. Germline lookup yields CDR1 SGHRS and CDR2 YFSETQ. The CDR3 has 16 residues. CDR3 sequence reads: CASSVHSGQMNTEAFF. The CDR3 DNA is TGCGCCAGCAGCGTACACTCGGGACAGATGAACACTGAAGCTTTCTTT.